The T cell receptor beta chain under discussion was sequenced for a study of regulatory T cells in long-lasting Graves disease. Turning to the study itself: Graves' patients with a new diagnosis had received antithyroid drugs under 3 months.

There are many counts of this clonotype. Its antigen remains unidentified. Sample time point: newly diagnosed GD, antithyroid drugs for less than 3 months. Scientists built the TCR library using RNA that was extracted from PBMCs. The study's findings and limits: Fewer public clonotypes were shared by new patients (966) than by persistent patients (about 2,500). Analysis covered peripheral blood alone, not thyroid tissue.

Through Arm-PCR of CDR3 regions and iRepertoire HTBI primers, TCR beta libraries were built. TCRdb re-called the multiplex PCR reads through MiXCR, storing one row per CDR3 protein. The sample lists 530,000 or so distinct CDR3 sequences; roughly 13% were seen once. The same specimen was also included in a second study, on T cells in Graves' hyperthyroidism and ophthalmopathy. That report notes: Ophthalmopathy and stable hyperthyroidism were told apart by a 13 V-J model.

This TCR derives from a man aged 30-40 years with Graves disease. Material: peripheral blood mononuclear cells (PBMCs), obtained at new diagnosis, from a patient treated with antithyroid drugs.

The CDR3 loop reads CASSFEITADRNGYTF. The CDR3 DNA is TGTGCCAGCAGCTTCGAAATTACTGCCGACAGAAATGGCTACACCTTC. This chain joins TRBV7-9 and TRBJ1-2; D may be TRBD1 (5 bases). Per germline, CDR1 SEHNR and CDR2 FQNEAQ (reference sequence). The CDR3 totals 16 residues. V was trimmed by 3 bases and J by 6 bases, leaving 20 bases between them.